This T cell receptor beta chain was identified in a study of T cell responses to AZD1222 COVID-19 vaccine. In the study overall: Whether given at about 4 or about 12 weeks, second doses were pooled.

CDR1 is SGHNT, CDR2 YYREEE, per germline (reference sequence). V shed 4 bases and J 4 bases; nucleotides not matched to a gene: 6. The CDR3 is 15 residues long. General study results and limits: Vaccine-associated CD4 TCRs spanned spike, dominant at 160-218 and 743-854. Donor demographics were predominantly white British with a female majority; clonal diversity may be underestimated. Within unmutated variant regions lay the reported targets of nearly half of spike-specific TCRs.

Clones were sequenced by immunoSEQ multiplex PCR, and TCRdb holds only the in-frame ones, with some missing. Here the sample spans roughly 120,000 clones, more than 75% being singletons. A note on this clone: Its target is not known.

The chain combines TRBV5-4 with TRBJ1-2; 11 bases are a match to TRBD1. Sequencing used peripheral blood, obtained on day 0 of AZD1222 vaccination. This TCR derives from an adult in good health. The CDR3 DNA reads as TGTGCCAGCAGCATGGGCGGGACAGGGGGCTATGGCTACACCTTC. Amino acid sequence: CASSMGGTGGYGYTF.